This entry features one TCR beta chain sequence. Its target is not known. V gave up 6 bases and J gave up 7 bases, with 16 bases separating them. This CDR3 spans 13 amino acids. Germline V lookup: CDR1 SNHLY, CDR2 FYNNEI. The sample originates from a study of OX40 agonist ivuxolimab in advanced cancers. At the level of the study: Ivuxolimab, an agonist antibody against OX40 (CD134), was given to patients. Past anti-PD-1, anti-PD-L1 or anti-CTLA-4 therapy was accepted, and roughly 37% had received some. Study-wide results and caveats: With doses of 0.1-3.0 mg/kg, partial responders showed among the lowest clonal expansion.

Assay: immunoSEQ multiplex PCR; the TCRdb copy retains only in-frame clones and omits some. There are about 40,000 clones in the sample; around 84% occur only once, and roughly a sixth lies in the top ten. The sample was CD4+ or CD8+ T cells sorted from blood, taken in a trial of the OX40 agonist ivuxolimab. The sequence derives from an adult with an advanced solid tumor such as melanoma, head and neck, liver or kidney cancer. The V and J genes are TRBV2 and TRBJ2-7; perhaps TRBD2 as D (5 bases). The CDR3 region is CASSGGLPAEQYF. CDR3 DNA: TGTGCCAGCAGCGGAGGCCTCCCGGCGGAGCAGTACTTC.